These 18 T cell receptor beta chains were sequenced from one sample in a study of blood T cell repertoires in COVID-19. The table came from immunoSEQ multiplex PCR; TCRdb's copy has only in-frame clones and leaves some out. The sample has 250,000 to 400,000 clones; more than 75% are singletons. The sample comprised PBMCs or T cells enriched from blood (not recorded which). The receptors shown here come from a young woman who had recovered from COVID-19.

This clone has only one observation. The chain couples TRBV2 to TRBJ1-2; 9 bases are a match to TRBD1. This CDR3 spans 12 amino acids. The germline V gene has CDR1 SNHLY and CDR2 FYNNEI. Trimming took 7 bases from V and 8 from J; bases not matched to a gene: 5. In DNA form, the CDR3 reads TGTGCCAGCACCTCAACAGGGGGCGGCTACACCTTC. This translates into CASTSTGGGYTF.

V usage is TRBV21-1 and J usage is TRBJ1-5; the D segment call TRBD1 is taken from the table without a DNA check. TRBV21-1 is listed as a pseudogene. The CDR3 length is 16 residues. The CDR3 sequence: CASSKALTGGYQPQHF. Here the CDR3 DNA reads TGTGCCAGCAGCAAAGCCTTGACAGGGGGTTATCAGCCCCAGCATTTT.

V usage is TRBV11-1 and J usage is TRBJ1-2; D is perhaps TRBD1 (5 bases). V was trimmed by 8 bases and J by 4 bases, leaving 17 bases between them. CDR1 and CDR2 (germline): SGHAT, FQDESV (reference sequence). The CDR3 totals 14 residues. CDR3 amino acids: CASSPGTSGYGYTF. For the CDR3, the DNA is TGTGCCAGCTCACCAGGGACTTCGGGCTATGGCTACACCTTC. The complete variable domain, with remaining parts taken from reference TRBV11-1 and TRBJ1-2, reads EAEVAQSPRYKITEKSQAVAFWCDPISGHATLYWYRQILGQGPELLVQFQDESVVDDSQLPKDRFSAERLKGVDSTLKIQPAELGDSAMYLCASSPGTSGYGYTFGSGTRLTVV.

The V gene is TRBV5-1, the J gene TRBJ2-2, with 8 bases lining up with TRBD1. Per germline, CDR1 SGHRS and CDR2 YFSETQ. The CDR3 sequence is 12 residues long. The V gene end was trimmed by 0 bases and the J gene end by 14 bases; junction bases not matched to a gene: 3. CDR3: CASSLGQGSLFF. CDR3 nucleotide sequence: TGCGCCAGCAGCTTGGGACAGGGGAGCCTGTTTTTT.

This sequence joins TRBV5-4 and TRBJ2-7, with 7 bases matching TRBD1. Germline V lookup: CDR1 SGHNT, CDR2 YYREEE (reference sequence). Germline trimming cut 4 bases from V and 6 bases from J; bases unmatched to any gene: 13. The CDR3 spans 15 residues. The CDR3 protein is CASSLLTGMVSEQYF. The DNA for the CDR3 is TGTGCCAGCAGCCTCCTGACAGGGATGGTGAGCGAGCAGTACTTC.

The rearrangement joins TRBV6-5 to TRBJ2-2, with no clear D. This CDR3 region has 11 residues. V lost 6 bases, J lost 8 bases, and 7 bases lay in between. The germline V gene encodes CDR1 MNHEY and CDR2 SVGAGI. The CDR3 bases are TGTGCCAGCAGCCGCACTGGGGAGCTGTTTTTT. Translated, it gives CASSRTGELFF.

The rearrangement links TRBV9 to TRBJ1-6, with D possibly TRBD1 on 5 matching bases. V lost 8 bases, J lost 9 bases, and 18 bases lay in between. The CDR3 sequence is 14 residues long. The germline CDR1 and CDR2 sequences are SGDLS and YYNGEE. Written as DNA, the CDR3 is TGTGCCAGGGCCCAGGGTAACGTTGTTTCACCCCTCCACTTT. Protein sequence: CARAQGNVVSPLHF.

For the CDR3, the DNA is TGTGCCAGCAGCCGAAACCGACTAGCGGGGGAGAATGAGCAGTTCTTC. The encoded protein is CASSRNRLAGENEQFF. The rearrangement links TRBV4-2 to TRBJ2-1, with 12 bases that match TRBD2. Germline CDR1 is LGHNA and CDR2 is YNFKEQ. V shed 4 bases and J 7 bases; nucleotides not matched to a gene: 8. This CDR3 has 16 amino acids.

J is TRBJ2-7 and V is TRBV5-4; maybe TRBD1 (6 bases). Germline V gives CDR1 SGHNT, CDR2 YYREEE (reference sequence). V was cut by 3 bases and J by 3 bases, with 25 bases left in between. This CDR3 contains 18 residues. CDR3: CASSSQVGQSSFYYEQYF. The CDR3 region has the DNA TGTGCCAGCAGCTCTCAAGTCGGACAGTCAAGCTTCTACTACGAGCAGTACTTC.

This clone has more than one count but fewer than ten. The rearrangement links TRBV19 to TRBJ2-1, with 8 nucleotides matching TRBD2. Germline trimming cut 3 bases from V and 2 bases from J; bases unmatched to any gene: 6. Germline lookup yields CDR1 LNHDA and CDR2 SQIVND (reference sequence). This CDR3 contains 16 residues. The CDR3 is CASSMEPGLAYNEQFF. As DNA, the CDR3 is TGTGCCAGTAGTATGGAACCGGGACTAGCCTACAATGAGCAGTTCTTC.

The genes are TRBV19 and TRBJ1-2; possible D gene TRBD1, 6 bases. The CDR3 has 15 amino acids. Germline V lookup: CDR1 LNHDA, CDR2 SQIVND (reference sequence). Trimming left V 5 bases short and J 0 bases short, with 13 bases between. The CDR3 region is CASSAPGQANYGYTF. The CDR3 bases are TGTGCCAGTAGTGCGCCGGGACAAGCTAACTATGGCTACACCTTC.

V and J are TRBV14 and TRBJ2-3, with TRBD1 matching over 8 bases. CDR3 length: 19 amino acids. Germline loops: CDR1 SGHDN, CDR2 FVKESK. V gave up 4 bases and J gave up 6 bases; unmatched junction bases: 21. CDR3 DNA: TGTGCCAGCAGCCGCCTAAGTTTAAAGGACAGGGAAGGTTGGGATACGCAGTATTTT. Protein product: CASSRLSLKDREGWDTQYF.

The chain is built from TRBV6-2 or TRBV6-3 and TRBJ2-1, with 7 bases fitting TRBD2. V shed 8 bases and J 10 bases; nucleotides not matched to a gene: 5. Germline V gene sequence: CDR1 MNHEY, CDR2 SVGEGT. The CDR3 runs to 11 residues. CDR3 protein: CASGHSGEQFF. CDR3 sequence (DNA): TGTGCCAGCGGCCATAGCGGGGAGCAGTTCTTC.

The genes are TRBV6-2 or TRBV6-3 and TRBJ2-5; 9 bases fit TRBD2. CDR1 is MNHEY and CDR2 is SVGEGT in the germline V gene. V gave up 5 bases and J gave up 3 bases; unmatched junction bases: 13. The CDR3 has 17 residues. CDR3 in amino acids: CASSTPGPLAGKETQYF. The CDR3 DNA reads as TGTGCCAGCAGTACCCCCGGACCTCTAGCGGGGAAAGAGACCCAGTACTTC.

In its sample, this clone was seen once. The chain combines TRBV11-3 with TRBJ1-3; 8 positions agree with TRBD1. Losses at the gene ends were 5 bases for V and 4 bases for J; bases not matched to a gene: 4. The CDR3 loop spans 14 amino acids. Germline-derived CDR1 and CDR2 are SGHNT and YENEEA. CDR3 nucleotides: TGTGCCAGCAGCGCGACAGGGGAAGGAAACACCATATATTTT. Translated: CASSATGEGNTIYF.

The CDR3 spells CASSPLAGGPAGELFF. CDR3 DNA: TGCGCCAGCAGCCCATTAGCGGGGGGGCCGGCCGGGGAGCTGTTTTTT. The chain is built from TRBV4-1 and TRBJ2-2; TRBD2 matches 11 bases. CDR1 is MGHRA and CDR2 is YSYEKL in the germline V gene. With 4 bases clipped from V and 6 bases from J, the junction kept 7 bases outside the gene matches. The CDR3 loop spans 16 amino acids.

The chain has TRBV18 and TRBJ1-6, with a possible D match to TRBD1 (5 bases). V gave up 2 bases and J gave up 5 bases, with 10 bases separating them. CDR1 and CDR2 from the germline V gene are KGHSH and LQKENI. The CDR3 has 15 amino acids. DNA of the CDR3: TGTGCCAGCTCACCAGAGACAGCAAATAATTCACCCCTCCACTTT. This codes for CASSPETANNSPLHF.

CDR3 sequence reads: CASSPQGWSEKLFF. In DNA form, the CDR3 reads TGCGCCAGCAGCCCGCAGGGTTGGTCAGAAAAACTGTTTTTT. V gene TRBV5-1 combines with J gene TRBJ1-4, with D perhaps matching TRBD1 (5 bases). This CDR3 has 14 residues. V lost 4 bases and J 8 bases, leaving 15 bases between the germline ends. Germline assignment: CDR1 SGHRS and CDR2 YFSETQ.